Listed below are T cell receptor beta chains from one sample, sequenced in a study of shared clonotypes between healthy human individuals. Only in-frame clones appear in the TCRdb table, and some are missing; sequencing was by immunoSEQ multiplex PCR. This sample has roughly 500,000 clones, with 75% to 85% found just once. The sample comprised PBMCs. The receptors stem from a woman aged 40 to 50 in good health. Some clones in this sample may be carry-over from other donors' samples. Each CDR3 is given with its conserved first and last residue. D genes are given only for firm matches. Size is stated for part of the rows, as once, few or many counts, or as a class when the clone is expanded.

d_call j_call v_call clone_size cdr3_aa cdr3_nt
TRBD1 TRBJ1-2 TRBV2 once CASSPGTGPLGGYTF TGTGCCAGCAGTCCCGGGACAGGTCCTCTGGGGGGCTACACCTTC
NA TRBJ1-3 TRBV11-2 NA CASSPNRVAPTGNTIYF TGTGCCAGCAGCCCGAATCGGGTCGCCCCTACTGGAAACACCATATATTTT
NA TRBJ2-7 TRBV11-2 NA CASSSSWGTYEQYF TGTGCCAGCAGCTCTAGCTGGGGCACCTACGAGCAGTACTTC
TRBD2 TRBJ2-2 TRBV7-9 NA CASSPRASGRDSNTGELFF TGTGCCAGCAGCCCAAGGGCTAGCGGGAGGGACTCGAACACCGGGGAGCTGTTTTTT
NA TRBJ1-1 TRBV7-3 NA CASSLWGGRNTEAFF TGTGCCAGCAGCTTATGGGGGGGCAGGAACACTGAAGCTTTCTTT
NA TRBJ1-1 TRBV19 NA CASSPVQSVGAFF TGTGCCAGTAGTCCCGTACAGTCTGTCGGGGCTTTCTTT
NA TRBJ1-4 TRBV7-2 NA CASSSWAANEKLFF TGTGCCAGCAGCTCCTGGGCCGCTAATGAAAAACTGTTTTTT
NA TRBJ1-3 TRBV7-9 NA CASSLAGSTSGNTIYF TGTGCCAGCAGCTTAGCCGGCAGTACCTCTGGAAACACCATATATTTT
NA TRBJ2-7 TRBV28 many CASSLYWGASYEQYF TGTGCCAGCAGTTTATACTGGGGGGCAAGCTACGAGCAGTACTTC
TRBD2 TRBJ2-7 TRBV27 NA CASSSPGLAYYEQYF TGTGCCAGCAGTTCCCCTGGACTAGCTTACTACGAGCAGTACTTC
NA TRBJ1-1 TRBV30 NA CAWQDGPLNTEAFF TGCGCCTGGCAGGACGGACCCTTGAACACTGAAGCTTTCTTT
NA TRBJ2-1 TRBV30 NA CAWSVGVVQGGNEQFF TGTGCCTGGAGTGTAGGGGTTGTGCAGGGCGGTAATGAGCAGTTCTTC
TRBD1 TRBJ1-4 TRBV6-1 NA CASSEASGGAFKKLFF TGTGCCAGCAGTGAGGCCTCAGGGGGCGCGTTTAAAAAACTGTTTTTT
TRBD1 TRBJ1-1 TRBV4-1 NA CASSQGPDRVTEAFF TGCGCCAGCAGCCAAGGACCAGACAGGGTCACTGAAGCTTTCTTT